This entry lists 23 T cell receptor beta chains sequenced from one sample in a study of technical replicates of blood from four donors. This table comes from immunoSEQ multiplex PCR, and its TCRdb copy is limited to in-frame clones, with some not included. The sample carries just over 80,000 clones, roughly 96% recorded once. The source material was T cells isolated from PBMCs. The source is a human donor in good health.

This chain uses TRBV19 with TRBJ1-2; D gene ambiguous. Germline CDR1 is LNHDA and CDR2 is SQIVND (reference sequence). Trimming took off 3 bases at V and 1 base at J, with 9 bases between the two ends. CDR3 size: 14 residues. The CDR3 DNA sequence: TGTGCCAGTAGTATGGGCAGTAATAACTATGGCTACACCTTC. Translation: CASSMGSNNYGYTF.

The V and J genes are TRBV28 and TRBJ2-5; 7 bases align to TRBD1. Germline V gives CDR1 MDHEN, CDR2 SYDVKM. The CDR3 runs 17 residues. Trimming at V came to 5 bases and at J to 1 base, leaving 13 bases not matched to a gene. Here the CDR3 DNA reads TGTGCCAGCAGTGAAATATGGGCCCGGGACAGCCAAGAGACCCAGTACTTC. Amino acids: CASSEIWARDSQETQYF.

The chain couples TRBV10-3 to TRBJ2-7; D is ambiguous. Germline V gene sequence: CDR1 ENHRY, CDR2 SYGVKD. CDR3 size: 11 residues. V dropped 4 bases and J dropped 6 bases, with 7 bases sitting between them. In nucleotides, the CDR3 is TGTGCCATCAGTGTCCGAGGCGAGCAGTACTTC. It is translated as CAISVRGEQYF.

The chain recombines TRBV6-4 with TRBJ2-6; 9 bases agree with TRBD2. In germline, CDR1 is MRHNA, CDR2 SNTAGT. The V and J ends lost 0 bases and 2 bases, in that order; junction bases with no gene match: 2. CDR3 length: 17 amino acids. CDR3 DNA sequence: TGTGCCAGCAGTGACTCGTCTAGCGGGACTGGGGCCAACGTCCTGACTTTC. It specifies CASSDSSSGTGANVLTF.

The V gene is TRBV29-1, the J gene TRBJ1-1; the D gene is possibly TRBD1 (6 bases). Per germline, CDR1 SQVTM and CDR2 ANQGSEA. The CDR3 extends over 13 amino acids. The ends were cut back, 2 bases at V and 0 bases at J, with 7 bases in the middle. The CDR3 reads CSVERGMNTEAFF. The CDR3 region has the DNA TGCAGCGTTGAAAGGGGGATGAACACTGAAGCTTTCTTT.

The chain couples TRBV4-1 to TRBJ2-7; TRBD1 is a possible D gene (6 bases). The CDR3 spans 18 residues. Germline assignment: CDR1 MGHRA and CDR2 YSYEKL. Trimming stripped 0 bases from V and 2 bases from J, with 20 bases between. The CDR3 coding sequence is TGCGCCAGCAGCCAAGAAGCCTGGAGGTCAGGGGACCCCTACGAGCAGTACTTC. It translates to CASSQEAWRSGDPYEQYF.

The V call is TRBV15, the J call TRBJ1-5; no firm D call. Germline CDR1 LNHNV, CDR2 YYDKDF (reference sequence). Trimming pared 4 bases from V and 7 bases from J, leaving 11 bases between. The CDR3 loop spans 13 amino acids. CDR3 protein: CATSKPTGQPQHF. CDR3 bases: TGTGCCACCAGCAAACCCACGGGGCAGCCCCAGCATTTT.

This rearrangement joins TRBV28 to TRBJ1-1; weak D call: TRBD1 (5 bases). Trimming removed 6 bases from V and 0 bases from J, with 20 bases in between. Germline values: CDR1 MDHEN, CDR2 SYDVKM. This CDR3 is 17 amino acids long. Written as DNA, the CDR3 is TGTGCCAGCAGCCTCCCCGCTGACAGCTTCATGAACACTGAAGCTTTCTTT. This sequence encodes CASSLPADSFMNTEAFF.

The chain carries TRBV5-1 and TRBJ2-3, with no clear D. The CDR3 length is 15 residues. Germline loops: CDR1 SGHRS, CDR2 YFSETQ. Trimming left V 5 bases short and J 6 bases short, with 19 bases between. The CDR3, as DNA: TGCGCCAGCAGGATGCAGCCAGACAACTCCGATACGCAGTATTTT. This translates into CASRMQPDNSDTQYF.

This chain joins TRBV10-3 and TRBJ2-5; D is undetermined. The CDR3 consists of 12 residues. Germline loops: CDR1 ENHRY, CDR2 SYGVKD. The V gene lost 8 bases and the J gene lost 3 bases, with 10 bases spanning the gap. The CDR3 spells CAIQEPKETQYF. The CDR3 coding sequence is TGTGCCATCCAAGAGCCCAAAGAGACCCAGTACTTC.

The chain couples TRBV6-1 to TRBJ2-5; 8 nucleotides align to TRBD1. The germline V gene has CDR1 MNHNS and CDR2 SASEGT. CDR3 length: 17 residues. V lost 5 bases, J lost 4 bases, and 15 bases stayed unmatched. CDR3 sequence: CASSKGGRRTGRETQYF. The CDR3 DNA reads TGTGCCAGCAGTAAAGGGGGCCGAAGGACAGGGCGAGAGACCCAGTACTTC.

CDR3 coding DNA: TGTGCCAGCAGTGAATCCGGGGGGGGAACAGATACGCAGTATTTT. Residues: CASSESGGGTDTQYF. The gene calls are TRBV25-1 and TRBJ2-3, with TRBD2 matching 8 bases. Germline CDR1 MGHDK, CDR2 SYGVNS. V dropped 1 base and J dropped 3; count of bases not matched to a gene: 3. The CDR3 has 15 amino acids.

V and J are TRBV19 and TRBJ2-2, with 8 bases identical to TRBD1. The CDR3 length is 17 residues. V lost 7 bases and J lost 7; bases outside the gene matches: 17. Germline V CDR1 and CDR2: LNHDA, SQIVND (reference sequence). This chain's CDR3 is CASIPSLGQGLDGELFF. The DNA for the CDR3 is TGTGCCAGTATCCCTTCTCTAGGACAGGGATTGGACGGGGAGCTGTTTTTT.

J is TRBJ2-7 and V is TRBV30; unclear D gene. V shed 3 bases and J shed 4 bases, with 10 bases lying between them. The CDR3 covers 12 residues. Germline CDR1 is GTSNPN and CDR2 is SVGIG (reference sequence). The CDR3 here is CAWRSQTYEQYF. In DNA form, the CDR3 reads TGTGCCTGGAGGTCCCAAACTTACGAGCAGTACTTC. The variable domain in full, completed from reference TRBV30 and TRBJ2-7, reads SQTIHQWPATLVQPVGSPLSLECTVEGTSNPNLYWYRQAAGRGLQLLFYSVGIGQISSEVPQNLSASRPQDRQFILSSKKLLLSDSGFYLCAWRSQTYEQYFGPGTRLTVT.

The CDR3 reads CASSELAGYGTDTQYF. CDR3 bases: TGTGCCAGCAGTGAACTAGCGGGATACGGAACAGATACGCAGTATTTT. The genes are TRBV25-1 and TRBJ2-3; 9 bases line up with TRBD2. This CDR3 spans 16 amino acids. The germline CDR1 and CDR2 sequences are MGHDK and SYGVNS. V lost 2 bases and J lost 3; bases outside the gene matches: 6.

The V and J genes are TRBV28 and TRBJ2-1; 7 bases are a match to TRBD2. CDR3 length equals 15 residues. Unmatched junction bases numbered 10, after V lost 2 bases and J lost 9 bases. Germline CDR1 and CDR2: MDHEN and SYDVKM. The CDR3 coding sequence is TGTGCCAGCAGTTTAAGGGCGGGAGTTGTAGCTGAGCAGTTCTTC. This codes for CASSLRAGVVAEQFF. The whole variable domain, filled in from reference TRBV28 and TRBJ2-1, reads DVKVTQSSRYLVKRTGEKVFLECVQDMDHENMFWYRQDPGLGLRLIYFSYDVKMKEKGDIPEGYSVSREKKERFSLILESASTNQTSMYLCASSLRAGVVAEQFFGPGTRLTVL.

The V call is TRBV11-2, the J call TRBJ2-7; TRBD1 matches 8 bases. The CDR3 length is 15 residues. J gave up 3 bases and V 3 bases, and 7 bases lay outside the gene matches. Germline V gene data show CDR1 as SGHAT and CDR2 as FQNNGV. CDR3 region: CASSFSGTGHYEQYF. CDR3 DNA: TGTGCCAGCAGCTTCTCCGGGACAGGACACTACGAGCAGTACTTC. Filled out from reference TRBV11-2 and TRBJ2-7, the complete variable domain reads EAGVAQSPRYKIIEKRQSVAFWCNPISGHATLYWYQQILGQGPKLLIQFQNNGVVDDSQLPKDRFSAERLKGVDSTLKIQPAKLEDSAVYLCASSFSGTGHYEQYFGPGTRLTVT.

Remarks on this clone: The identical CDR3 is also encoded by other nucleotide sequences in the sample. The chain is built from TRBV28 and TRBJ2-7, with D perhaps TRBD2 (5 bases). CDR1 MDHEN and CDR2 SYDVKM come from the germline V gene. The CDR3 length is 12 residues. The V end was cut by 2 bases, the J end by 4 bases, with 6 bases between. In DNA, the CDR3 is TGTGCCAGCAGTTTACCGGGGTACGAGCAGTACTTC. It translates to CASSLPGYEQYF.

The J gene is TRBJ2-3, the V gene TRBV13, with 10 bases fitting TRBD2. Germline CDR1 reads PRHDT; CDR2 reads FYEKMQ (reference sequence). This CDR3 is 17 amino acids long. With 4 bases clipped from V and 5 bases from J, the junction kept 12 bases outside the gene matches. As DNA, the CDR3 is TGTGCCAGCAGCTCCATCCGAGCGGGAGGGCGGATAGATACGCAGTATTTT. It codes for CASSSIRAGGRIDTQYF.

This chain joins TRBV29-1 and TRBJ2-7; 7 nucleotides align to TRBD2. Germline lookup yields CDR1 SQVTM and CDR2 ANQGSEA. V gave up 0 bases and J gave up 4 bases; unmatched junction bases: 12. This CDR3 spans 16 amino acids. The CDR3: CSVEDPIGGTIYEQYF. The CDR3 DNA is TGCAGCGTTGAAGACCCCATAGGAGGGACTATTTACGAGCAGTACTTC.

The V and J genes are TRBV9 and TRBJ2-7; D might be TRBD1 (7 bases). Germline V gene sequence: CDR1 SGDLS, CDR2 YYNGEE. V was clipped by 3 bases and J by 1 base, with 11 bases between them. There are 14 residues in the CDR3. CDR3 nucleotide sequence: TGTGCCAGCAGCGGCGGGACAGTGTCCTACGAGCAGTACTTC. Translating it yields CASSGGTVSYEQYF.

Only one count was recorded for this clone. The gene calls are TRBV11-2 and TRBJ2-1, with a weak D call TRBD1 (5 bases). This CDR3 contains 17 residues. The germline CDR1 and CDR2 sequences are SGHAT and FQNNGV. V dropped 3 bases and J dropped 0 bases, with 15 bases sitting between them. The CDR3 is CASSFFRRANSYNEQFF. Here the CDR3 DNA reads TGTGCCAGCAGCTTCTTTCGCAGGGCCAACTCCTACAATGAGCAGTTCTTC. The variable domain in full, completed from reference TRBV11-2 and TRBJ2-1, reads EAGVAQSPRYKIIEKRQSVAFWCNPISGHATLYWYQQILGQGPKLLIQFQNNGVVDDSQLPKDRFSAERLKGVDSTLKIQPAKLEDSAVYLCASSFFRRANSYNEQFFGPGTRLTVL.

This chain connects TRBV4-2 to TRBJ1-2; tentatively, D is TRBD1 (5 bases). Trimming cost V 4 bases and J 0 bases, with 9 bases left between them. The germline V gene encodes CDR1 LGHNA and CDR2 YNFKEQ. This CDR3 contains 14 residues. CDR3 coding DNA: TGTGCCAGCAGCCTGGGGGGGACTAACTATGGCTACACCTTC. Its protein is CASSLGGTNYGYTF.